This T cell receptor (beta chain) was sequenced for a study of T cells after yellow fever vaccination. Overall study findings and caveats: By day 5 rather than day 15, the secondary response had peaked, though it was weaker. The study re-detected most primary-vaccination clones after the booster (approximately 96% CD4, 88% CD8).

The sample holds a few counts of this clonotype. Its antigen is still unknown. Making TCR cDNA involved 5'RACE template switching, which added UMIs and a universal primer site. TCRdb used MiXCR to reprocess the 5' RACE reads, holding one entry per CDR3 protein. The repertoire holds some 500,000 distinct CDR3 sequences, with roughly 14% as singletons. The TCR sequence derives from a man aged 25 to 40 who received the YFV17D yellow fever vaccine. Sequenced material: PBMCs, taken on the day of the yellow fever booster vaccination.

CDR3 amino acids: CASSYAATYNSPLHF. As DNA, the CDR3 is TGTGCCAGCAGTTACGCGGCCACCTATAATTCACCCCTCCACTTT. The V gene is TRBV6-2 or TRBV6-3, the J gene TRBJ1-6; no definite D call. Trimming removed 2 bases at V and 2 bases at J, with 7 bases between. Germline V lookup: CDR1 MNHEY, CDR2 SVGEGT. The CDR3 covers 15 residues.